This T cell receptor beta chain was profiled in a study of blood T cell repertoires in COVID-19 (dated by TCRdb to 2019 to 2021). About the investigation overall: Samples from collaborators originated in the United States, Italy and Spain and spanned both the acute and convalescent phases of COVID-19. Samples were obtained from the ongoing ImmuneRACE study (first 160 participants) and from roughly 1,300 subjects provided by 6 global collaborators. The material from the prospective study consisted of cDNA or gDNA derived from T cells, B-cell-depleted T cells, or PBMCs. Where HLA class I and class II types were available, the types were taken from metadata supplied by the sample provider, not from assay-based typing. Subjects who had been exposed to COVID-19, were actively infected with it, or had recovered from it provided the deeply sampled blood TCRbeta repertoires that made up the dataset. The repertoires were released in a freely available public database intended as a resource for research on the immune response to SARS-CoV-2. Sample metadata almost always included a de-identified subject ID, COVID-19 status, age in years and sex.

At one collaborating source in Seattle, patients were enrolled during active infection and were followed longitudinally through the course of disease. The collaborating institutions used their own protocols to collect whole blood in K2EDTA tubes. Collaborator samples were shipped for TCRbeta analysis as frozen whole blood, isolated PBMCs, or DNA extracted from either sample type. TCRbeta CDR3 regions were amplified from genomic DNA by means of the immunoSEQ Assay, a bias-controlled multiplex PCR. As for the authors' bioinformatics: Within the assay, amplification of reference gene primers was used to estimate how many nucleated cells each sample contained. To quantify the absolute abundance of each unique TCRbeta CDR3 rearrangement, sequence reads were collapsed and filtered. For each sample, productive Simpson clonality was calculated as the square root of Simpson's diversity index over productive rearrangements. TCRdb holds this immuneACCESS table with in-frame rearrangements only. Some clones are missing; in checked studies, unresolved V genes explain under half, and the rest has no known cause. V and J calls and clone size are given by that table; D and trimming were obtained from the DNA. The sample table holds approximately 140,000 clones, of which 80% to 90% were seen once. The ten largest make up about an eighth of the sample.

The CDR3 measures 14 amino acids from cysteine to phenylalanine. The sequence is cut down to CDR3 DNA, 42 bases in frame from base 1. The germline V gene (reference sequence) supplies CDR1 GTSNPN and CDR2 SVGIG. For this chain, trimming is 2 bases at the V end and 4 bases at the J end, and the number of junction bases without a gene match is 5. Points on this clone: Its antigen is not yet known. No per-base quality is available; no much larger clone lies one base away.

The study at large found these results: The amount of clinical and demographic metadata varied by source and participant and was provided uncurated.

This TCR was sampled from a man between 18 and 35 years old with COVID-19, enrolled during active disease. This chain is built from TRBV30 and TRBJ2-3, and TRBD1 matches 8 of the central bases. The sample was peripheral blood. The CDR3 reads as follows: CAWSRAGGADTQYF. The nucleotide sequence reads TGTGCCTGGAGTCGGGCAGGGGGCGCAGATACGCAGTATTTT.